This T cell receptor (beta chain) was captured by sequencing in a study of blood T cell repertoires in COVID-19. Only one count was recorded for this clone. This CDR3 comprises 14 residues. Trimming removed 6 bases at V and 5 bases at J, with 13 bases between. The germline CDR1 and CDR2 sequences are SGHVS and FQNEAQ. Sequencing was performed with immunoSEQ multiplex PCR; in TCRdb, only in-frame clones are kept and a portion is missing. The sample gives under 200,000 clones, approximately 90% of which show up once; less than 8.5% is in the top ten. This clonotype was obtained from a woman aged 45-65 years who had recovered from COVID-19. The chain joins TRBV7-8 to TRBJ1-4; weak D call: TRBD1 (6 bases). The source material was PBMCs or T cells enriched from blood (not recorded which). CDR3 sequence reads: CASRPRGRNEKLFF. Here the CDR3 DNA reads TGTGCCAGCAGGCCCAGGGGCCGCAATGAAAAACTGTTTTTT.